The source of this T cell receptor beta chain is a study of breast tumors, draining lymph nodes, adjacent tissues. Findings and caveats of the study: The lymph node origin of tumor T cells was framed as consistent with a hypothesis, not demonstrated. Tumor repertoires ranked between lymph nodes and nontumor tissue in diversity, with V and J gene preferences. The data were judged consistent with most tumor T cells coming from lymph node and expanding in tumor.

The lymph nodes were axillary draining lymph nodes from breast cancer patients. Trimming left V 6 bases short and J 7 bases short, with 10 bases between. The length of the CDR3 is 13 residues. Germline V lookup: CDR1 SNHLY, CDR2 FYNNEI. This clonotype has at least ten counts. Antigen: not known. Via MiXCR, TCRdb re-called the multiplex PCR reads, giving one row per CDR3 protein. The table shows 290,000 or so distinct CDR3 sequences, with over 30% occurring only once. This chain connects TRBV2 to TRBJ1-6; possible D gene TRBD1, 6 bases. Sequencing was done on a sample of axillary lymph node tissue. The TCR comes from a female donor with breast cancer. Some clones in this sample may be carry-over from other donors' samples. The CDR3 region has the DNA TGTGCCAGCAGGGAACAGGGAAATTCACCCCTCCACTTT. Residues: CASREQGNSPLHF.